The 13 T cell receptor beta chains given below trace back to one sample, sequenced in a study of T cell responses to AZD1222 COVID-19 vaccine. The protocol was immunoSEQ multiplex PCR, while the TCRdb copy is restricted to in-frame clones and leaves out a portion. This table has under 150,000 clones, 88% appearing once. The sequencing here drew on peripheral blood, taken 28 days after the second AZD1222 dose. The origin of the receptors is an adult who received the AZD1222 COVID-19 vaccine.

The gene calls are TRBV7-2 and TRBJ2-1, with TRBD2 matching over 7 bases. Germline V CDR1 and CDR2: SGHTA, FQGNSA. With 1 base clipped from V and 5 bases from J, the junction kept 11 bases outside the gene matches. CDR3 length equals 17 residues. CDR3 sequence (DNA): TGTGCCAGCAGCTTAGTTCTGGGCGGGAGAAGGAACAATGAGCAGTTCTTC. Its protein product is CASSLVLGGRRNNEQFF.

The chain employs TRBV19 and TRBJ1-5; no clear D. CDR1 and CDR2 (germline): LNHDA, SQIVND (reference sequence). The CDR3 has 14 residues. V gave up 5 bases and J gave up 0 bases, with 8 bases separating them. CDR3 DNA: TGTGCCAGTAGTCCGGACCATAGCAATCAGCCCCAGCATTTT. Protein sequence: CASSPDHSNQPQHF.

This clone was counted once. CDR3 sequence reads: CASSWLNQPQHF. CDR3 nucleotide sequence: TGTGCCAGCAGTTGGCTGAATCAGCCCCAGCATTTT. V usage is TRBV28 and J usage is TRBJ1-5, with unresolved D. This CDR3 has 12 residues. V was cut by 4 bases and J by 4 bases, with 5 bases left in between. The germline gives CDR1 MDHEN, CDR2 SYDVKM.

The rearrangement joins TRBV30 to TRBJ2-5, with D maybe TRBD2 (6 bases). V lost 4 bases, J lost 1 base, and 16 bases lay in between. CDR3 length equals 15 residues. Germline V gives CDR1 GTSNPN, CDR2 SVGIG (reference sequence). The CDR3 DNA follows: TGTGCCTGGACCCGGCCCCCGGGACTCCAAGAGACCCAGTACTTC. Its protein is CAWTRPPGLQETQYF.

Here the CDR3 reads CASSQWENIQYF. CDR3 bases: TGTGCCAGCAGCCAGTGGGAAAACATTCAGTACTTC. The V gene is TRBV3-1 (or the pseudogene TRBV3-2), the J gene TRBJ2-4; unclear D gene. The germline V gene has CDR1 LGHDT and CDR2 YNNKEL (reference sequence). The CDR3 covers 12 residues. Trimming left V 3 bases short and J 5 bases short, with 5 bases between.

This clone was detected only once. This chain links TRBV6-2 or TRBV6-3 with TRBJ2-3; D unclear. The CDR3 extends over 16 amino acids. V lost 4 bases and J 1 base, leaving 15 bases between the germline ends. CDR1 is MNHEY, CDR2 SVGEGT, per germline. The CDR3 here is CASSLPLRTGTDTQYF. The CDR3 nucleotides read TGTGCCAGCAGTTTACCCCTACGAACGGGCACAGATACGCAGTATTTT.

The chain employs TRBV21-1 and TRBJ1-6. TRBV21-1 is a listed pseudogene. CDR3 length: 16 residues. The CDR3 sequence: CASSKAGTPVDSPLHF. Here the CDR3 DNA reads TGTGCCAGCAGCAAAGCGGGAACACCGGTCGATTCACCCCTCCACTTT.

The chain is built from TRBV6-6 and TRBJ1-5; a possible D gene is TRBD1 (5 bases). V lost 5 bases and J lost 4, with 9 bases in between. CDR3 size: 13 residues. Germline V CDR1 and CDR2: MNHNY, SVGAGI (reference sequence). CDR3 bases: TGTGCCAGCAGTCCCGGGGGGAATCAGCCCCAGCATTTT. This codes for CASSPGGNQPQHF.

The chain uses TRBV5-6 and TRBJ2-3; TRBD1 might be the D (7 bases). CDR3 length: 16 amino acids. Trimming cost V 6 bases and J 5 bases, with 22 bases left between them. Germline CDR1 and CDR2: SGHDT and YYEEEE. CDR3 DNA sequence: TGTGCCAGCACCATACAAACCAGGGGGGTAGTAGATACGCAGTATTTT. Its translation: CASTIQTRGVVDTQYF.

The CDR3 loop reads CASSRQEGNYGYTF. The CDR3 coding sequence is TGTGCCAGCAGCCGACAGGAGGGGAACTATGGCTACACCTTC. V and J are TRBV3-1 (or the pseudogene TRBV3-2) and TRBJ1-2; tentatively, D is TRBD1 (6 bases). Looked up from germline, CDR1 is LGHDT and CDR2 is YNNKEL (reference sequence). The CDR3 covers 14 residues. Deletions cut 4 bases from V and 2 bases from J, with 11 bases between.

The rearrangement joins TRBV24-1 to TRBJ1-4; D gene unclear. V lost 5 bases and J lost 5, with 5 bases in between. Germline assignment: CDR1 KGHDR and CDR2 SFDVKD. The CDR3 consists of 12 residues. In DNA form, the CDR3 reads TGTGCCACCAGTGCCGGGAATGAAAAACTGTTTTTT. Translation: CATSAGNEKLFF.

This clone was found a few times. V is TRBV28 and J is TRBJ1-2; TRBD1 might be the D (5 bases). The CDR3 consists of 14 residues. V lost 3 bases and J 4 bases, leaving 12 bases between the germline ends. Germline V gene data show CDR1 as MDHEN and CDR2 as SYDVKM. The CDR3 nucleotides read TGTGCCAGCAGTTTTAATTCAGGGTTCTATGGCTACACCTTC. It specifies CASSFNSGFYGYTF.

The chain has TRBV6-5 and TRBJ1-2, with 11 bases identical to TRBD1. The CDR3 has 13 amino acids. CDR1 and CDR2 (germline): MNHEY, SVGAGI. V trimming: 3 bases; J trimming: 12 bases; junction bases outside the gene matches: 6. In nucleotides, the CDR3 is TGTGCCAGCAGTTATTCGGACAGGGGGCGCGACACCTTC. Its protein is CASSYSDRGRDTF.